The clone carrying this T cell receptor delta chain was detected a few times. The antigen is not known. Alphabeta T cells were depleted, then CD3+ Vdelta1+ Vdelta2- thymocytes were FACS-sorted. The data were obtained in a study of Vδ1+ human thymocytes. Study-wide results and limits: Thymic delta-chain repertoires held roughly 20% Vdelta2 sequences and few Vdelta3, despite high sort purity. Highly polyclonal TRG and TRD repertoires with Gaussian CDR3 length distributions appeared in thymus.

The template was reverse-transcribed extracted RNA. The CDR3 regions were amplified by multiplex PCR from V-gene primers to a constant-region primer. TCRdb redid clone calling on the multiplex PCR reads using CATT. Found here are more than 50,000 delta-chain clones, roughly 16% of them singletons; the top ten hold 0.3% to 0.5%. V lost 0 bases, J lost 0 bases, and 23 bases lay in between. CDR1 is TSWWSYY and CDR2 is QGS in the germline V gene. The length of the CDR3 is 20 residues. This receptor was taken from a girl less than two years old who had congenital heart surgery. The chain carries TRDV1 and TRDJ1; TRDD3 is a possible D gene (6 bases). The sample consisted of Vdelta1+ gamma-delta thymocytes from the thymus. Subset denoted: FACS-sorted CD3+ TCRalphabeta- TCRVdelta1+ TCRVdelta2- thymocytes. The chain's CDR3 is CALGELIRSGGHLYTDKLIF. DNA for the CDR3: TGTGCTCTTGGGGAACTCATCCGGTCCGGGGGACACCTGTACACCGATAAACTCATCTTT.